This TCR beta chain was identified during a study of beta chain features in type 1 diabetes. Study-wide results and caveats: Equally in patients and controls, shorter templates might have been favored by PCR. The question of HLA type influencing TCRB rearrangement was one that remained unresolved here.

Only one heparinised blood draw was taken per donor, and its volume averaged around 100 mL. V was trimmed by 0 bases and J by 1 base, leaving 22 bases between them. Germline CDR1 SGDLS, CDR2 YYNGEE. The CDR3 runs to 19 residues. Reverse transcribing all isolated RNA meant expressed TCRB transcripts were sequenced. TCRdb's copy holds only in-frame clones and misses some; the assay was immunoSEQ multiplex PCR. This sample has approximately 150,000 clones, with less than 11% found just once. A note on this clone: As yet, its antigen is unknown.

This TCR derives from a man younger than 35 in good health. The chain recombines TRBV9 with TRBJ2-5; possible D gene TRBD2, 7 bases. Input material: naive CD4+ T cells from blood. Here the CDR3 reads CASSVDSTWGGAPQETQYF. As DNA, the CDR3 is TGTGCCAGCAGCGTAGACTCTACCTGGGGGGGGGCTCCCCAAGAGACCCAGTACTTC.